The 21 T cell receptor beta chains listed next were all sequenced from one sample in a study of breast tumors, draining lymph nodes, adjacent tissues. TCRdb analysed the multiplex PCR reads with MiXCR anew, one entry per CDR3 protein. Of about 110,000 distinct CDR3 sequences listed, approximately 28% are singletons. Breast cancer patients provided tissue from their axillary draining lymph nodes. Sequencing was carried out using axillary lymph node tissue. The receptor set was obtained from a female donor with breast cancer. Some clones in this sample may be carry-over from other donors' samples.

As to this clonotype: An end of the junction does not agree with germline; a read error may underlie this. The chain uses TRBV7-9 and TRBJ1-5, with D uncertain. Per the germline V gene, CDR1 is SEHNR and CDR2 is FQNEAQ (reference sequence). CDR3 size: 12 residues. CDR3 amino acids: CASSLGDQPQRF. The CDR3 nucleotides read TGCGCCAGCAGCTTAGGCGATCAGCCCCAGCGTTTT.

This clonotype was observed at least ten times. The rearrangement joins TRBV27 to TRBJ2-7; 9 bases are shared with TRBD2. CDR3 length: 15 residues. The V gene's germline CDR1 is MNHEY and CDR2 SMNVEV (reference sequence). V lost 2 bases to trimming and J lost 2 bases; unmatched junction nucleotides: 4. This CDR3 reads CASSLLRTSAYEQYF. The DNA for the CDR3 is TGTGCCAGCAGTTTACTCCGGACTAGCGCCTACGAGCAGTACTTC.

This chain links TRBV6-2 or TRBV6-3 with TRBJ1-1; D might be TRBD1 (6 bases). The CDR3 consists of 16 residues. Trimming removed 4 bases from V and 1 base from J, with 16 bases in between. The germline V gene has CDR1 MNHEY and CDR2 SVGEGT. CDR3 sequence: CASSWPRDTPNTEAFF. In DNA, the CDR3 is TGTGCCAGCAGTTGGCCCCGGGACACCCCGAACACTGAAGCTTTCTTT.

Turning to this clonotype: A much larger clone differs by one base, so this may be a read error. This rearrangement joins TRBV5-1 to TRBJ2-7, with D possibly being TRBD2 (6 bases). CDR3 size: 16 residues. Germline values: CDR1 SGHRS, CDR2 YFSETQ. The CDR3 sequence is CASSLAQDTSSYERYF. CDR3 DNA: TGCGCCAGCAGCTTGGCCCAGGATACTAGCTCCTACGAGCGGTACTTC.

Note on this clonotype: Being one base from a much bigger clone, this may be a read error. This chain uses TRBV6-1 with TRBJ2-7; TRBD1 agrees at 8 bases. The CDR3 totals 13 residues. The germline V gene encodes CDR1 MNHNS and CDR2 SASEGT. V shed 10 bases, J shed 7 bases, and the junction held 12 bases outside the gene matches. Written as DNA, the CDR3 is TGTGCCACCATGCCAGGGGGCCTGAGGGAGCAGTACTTC. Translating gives CATMPGGLREQYF.

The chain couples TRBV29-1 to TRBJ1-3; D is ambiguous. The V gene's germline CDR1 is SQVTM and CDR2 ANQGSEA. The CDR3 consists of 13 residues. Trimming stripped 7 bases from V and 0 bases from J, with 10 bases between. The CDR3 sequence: CSARPFSGNTIYF. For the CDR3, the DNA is TGCAGCGCACGCCCTTTCTCTGGAAACACCATATATTTT.

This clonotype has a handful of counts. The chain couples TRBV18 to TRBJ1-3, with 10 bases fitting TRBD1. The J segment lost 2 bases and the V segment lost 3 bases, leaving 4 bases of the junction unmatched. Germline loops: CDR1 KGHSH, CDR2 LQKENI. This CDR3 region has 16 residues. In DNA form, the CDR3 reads TGTGCCAGCTCACCGTCGACAGGGGGCACTGGAAACACCATATATTTT. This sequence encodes CASSPSTGGTGNTIYF.

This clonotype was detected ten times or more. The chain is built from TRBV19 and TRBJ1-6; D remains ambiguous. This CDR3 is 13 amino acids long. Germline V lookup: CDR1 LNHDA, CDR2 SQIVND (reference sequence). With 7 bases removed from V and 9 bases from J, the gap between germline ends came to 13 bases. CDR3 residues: CASNIGGSSPLHF. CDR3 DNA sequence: TGTGCCAGTAACATAGGTGGAAGTTCACCCCTCCACTTT.

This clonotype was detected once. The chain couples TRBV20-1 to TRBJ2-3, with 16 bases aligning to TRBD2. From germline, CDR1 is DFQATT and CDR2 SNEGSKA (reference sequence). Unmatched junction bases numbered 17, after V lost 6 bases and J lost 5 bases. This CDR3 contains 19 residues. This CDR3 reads CSADLGLAGGLGIIDTQYF. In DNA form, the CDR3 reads TGCAGTGCGGACCTGGGACTAGCGGGGGGGTTAGGGATCATAGATACGCAGTATTTT.

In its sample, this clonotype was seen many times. The CDR3 protein is CASTGGRGTGELFF. CDR3 DNA: TGTGCCAGTACAGGGGGTAGGGGCACCGGGGAGCTGTTTTTT. This chain uses TRBV28 with TRBJ2-2; TRBD1 matches 8 bases. This CDR3 region has 14 residues. V shed 9 bases and J 4 bases; nucleotides not matched to a gene: 7. Per germline, CDR1 MDHEN and CDR2 SYDVKM.

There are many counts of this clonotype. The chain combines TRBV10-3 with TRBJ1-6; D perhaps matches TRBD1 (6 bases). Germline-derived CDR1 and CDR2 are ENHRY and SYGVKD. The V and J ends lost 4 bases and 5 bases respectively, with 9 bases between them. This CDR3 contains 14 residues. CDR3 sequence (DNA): TGTGCCATCAGTGGACAGGTAGATAATTCACCCCTCCACTTT. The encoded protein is CAISGQVDNSPLHF.

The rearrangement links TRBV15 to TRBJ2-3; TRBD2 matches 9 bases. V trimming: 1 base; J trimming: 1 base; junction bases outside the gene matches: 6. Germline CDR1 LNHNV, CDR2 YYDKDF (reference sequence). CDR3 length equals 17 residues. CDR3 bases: TGTGCCACCAGCAGAGTGGGAGTAGCGGGGGGCACAGATACGCAGTATTTT. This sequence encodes CATSRVGVAGGTDTQYF.

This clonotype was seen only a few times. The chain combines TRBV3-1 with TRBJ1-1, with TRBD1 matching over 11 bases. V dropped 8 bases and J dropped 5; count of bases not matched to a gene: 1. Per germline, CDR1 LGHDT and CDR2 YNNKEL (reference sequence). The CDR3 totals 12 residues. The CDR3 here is CASGTGGTEAFF. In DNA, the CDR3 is TGTGCCAGCGGGACAGGGGGAACTGAAGCTTTCTTT.

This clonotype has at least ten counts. CDR3 in amino acids: CASSQREQETQYF. CDR3 nucleotide sequence: TGTGCCAGCAGCCAGAGGGAACAAGAGACCCAGTACTTC. The rearrangement links TRBV3-1 to TRBJ2-5, with a tentative D call TRBD2 (5 bases). Germline V gene sequence: CDR1 LGHDT, CDR2 YNNKEL (reference sequence). The CDR3 runs 13 residues. Deletions cut 3 bases from V and 2 bases from J, with 7 bases between.

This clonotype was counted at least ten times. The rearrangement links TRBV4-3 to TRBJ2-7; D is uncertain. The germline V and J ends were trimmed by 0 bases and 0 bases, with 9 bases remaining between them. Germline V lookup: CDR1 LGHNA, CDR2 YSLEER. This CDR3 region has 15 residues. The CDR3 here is CASSQEEQNSYEQYF. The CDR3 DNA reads TGCGCCAGCAGCCAAGAGGAACAGAACTCCTACGAGCAGTACTTC.

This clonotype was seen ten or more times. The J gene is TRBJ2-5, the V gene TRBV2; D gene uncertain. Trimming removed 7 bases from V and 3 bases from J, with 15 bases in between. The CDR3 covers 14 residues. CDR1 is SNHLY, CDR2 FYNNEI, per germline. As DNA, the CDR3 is TGTGCCAGCAATCGCGGTCTAAGCGAAGAGACCCAGTACTTC. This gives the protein CASNRGLSEETQYF.

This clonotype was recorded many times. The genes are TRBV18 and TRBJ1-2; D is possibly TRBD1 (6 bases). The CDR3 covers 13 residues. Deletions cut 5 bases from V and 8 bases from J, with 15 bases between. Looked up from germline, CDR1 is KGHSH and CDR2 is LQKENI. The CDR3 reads CASSTGEGVGYTF. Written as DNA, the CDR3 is TGTGCCAGCTCAACCGGCGAGGGGGTCGGCTACACCTTC.

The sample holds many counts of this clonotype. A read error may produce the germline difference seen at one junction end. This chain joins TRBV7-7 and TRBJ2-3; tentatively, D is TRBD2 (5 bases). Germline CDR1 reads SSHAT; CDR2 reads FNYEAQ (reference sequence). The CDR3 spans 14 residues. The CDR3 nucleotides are TGTGCTAGCAGCTTAGGCGGGTTCGGTGATACGCAGTATTTT. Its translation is CASSLGGFGDTQYF.

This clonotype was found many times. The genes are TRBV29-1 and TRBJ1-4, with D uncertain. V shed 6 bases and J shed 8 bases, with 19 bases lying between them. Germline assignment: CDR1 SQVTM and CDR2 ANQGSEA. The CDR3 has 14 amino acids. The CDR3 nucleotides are TGCAGCGTGGCCTGGGCAGTGGGTGGCGAAAAACTGTTTTTT. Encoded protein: CSVAWAVGGEKLFF. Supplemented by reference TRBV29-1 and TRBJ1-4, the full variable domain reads SAVISQKPSRDICQRGTSLTIQCQVDSQVTMMFWYRQQPGQSLTLIATANQGSEATYESGFVIDKFPISRPNLTFSTLTVSNMSPEDSSIYLCSVAWAVGGEKLFFGSGTQLSVL.

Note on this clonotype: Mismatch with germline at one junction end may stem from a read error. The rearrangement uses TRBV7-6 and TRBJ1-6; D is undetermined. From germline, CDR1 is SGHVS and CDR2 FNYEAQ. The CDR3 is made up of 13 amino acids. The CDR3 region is CASSPRVNSPLPF. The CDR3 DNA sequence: TGTGCCAGCAGCCCCCGGGTTAATTCCCCCCTCCCCTTT.

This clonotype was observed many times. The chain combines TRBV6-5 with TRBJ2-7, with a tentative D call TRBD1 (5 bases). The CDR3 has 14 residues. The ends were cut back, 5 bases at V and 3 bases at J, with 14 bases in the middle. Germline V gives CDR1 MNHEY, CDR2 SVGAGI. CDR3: CASSHGWGGYEQYF. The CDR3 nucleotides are TGTGCCAGCAGTCACGGTTGGGGCGGCTACGAGCAGTACTTC.